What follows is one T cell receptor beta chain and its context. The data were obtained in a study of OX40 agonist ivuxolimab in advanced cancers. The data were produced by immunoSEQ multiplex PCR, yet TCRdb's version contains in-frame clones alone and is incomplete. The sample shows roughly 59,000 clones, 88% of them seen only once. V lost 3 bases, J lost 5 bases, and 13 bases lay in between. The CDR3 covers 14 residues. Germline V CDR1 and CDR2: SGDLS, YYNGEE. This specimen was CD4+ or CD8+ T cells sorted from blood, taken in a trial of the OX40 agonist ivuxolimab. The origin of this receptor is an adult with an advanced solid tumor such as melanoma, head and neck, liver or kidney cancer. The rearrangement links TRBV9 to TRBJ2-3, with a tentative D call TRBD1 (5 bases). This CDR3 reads CASSEGAMLDTQYF. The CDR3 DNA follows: TGTGCCAGCAGCGAAGGGGCCATGCTAGATACGCAGTATTTT.